This TCR beta chain originates from a study of blood T cell repertoires in COVID-19. As for the study in general: COVID-19 samples collected from the United States, Italy and Spain covered acute and convalescent phases. From T cells, B-cell-depleted T cells, or PBMCs came the material, which was cDNA or gDNA.

This clone was counted a single time. Between the trimmed V and J ends, which lost 2 bases and 7 bases, there was a span of 9 bases. The germline V gene encodes CDR1 SNHLY and CDR2 FYNNEI. The CDR3 totals 12 residues. The data were produced by immunoSEQ multiplex PCR, yet TCRdb's version contains in-frame clones alone and is incomplete. The sample yields about 280,000 clones, over 80% seen once. The source of this sequence is a young woman with acute COVID-19. Material for sequencing was PBMCs or T cells enriched from blood (not recorded which). V and J are TRBV2 and TRBJ2-7; D gene unclear. The CDR3 loop is CASSEYLAEQYF. As DNA, the CDR3 is TGTGCCAGCAGTGAATACCTTGCGGAGCAGTACTTC.